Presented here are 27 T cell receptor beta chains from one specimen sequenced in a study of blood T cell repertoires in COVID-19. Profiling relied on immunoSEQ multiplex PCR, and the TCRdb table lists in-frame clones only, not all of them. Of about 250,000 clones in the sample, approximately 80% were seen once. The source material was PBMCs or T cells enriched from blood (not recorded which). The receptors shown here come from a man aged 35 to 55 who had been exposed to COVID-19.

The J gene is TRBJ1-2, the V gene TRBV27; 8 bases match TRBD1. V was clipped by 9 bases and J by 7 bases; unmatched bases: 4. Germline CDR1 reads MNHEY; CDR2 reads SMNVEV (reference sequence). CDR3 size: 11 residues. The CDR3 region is CASKQGGGYTF. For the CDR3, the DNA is TGTGCCAGTAAACAGGGGGGTGGCTACACCTTC.

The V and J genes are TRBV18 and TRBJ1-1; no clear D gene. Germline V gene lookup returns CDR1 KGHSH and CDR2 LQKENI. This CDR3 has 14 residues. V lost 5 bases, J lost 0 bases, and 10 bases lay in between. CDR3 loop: CASSIQEMNTEAFF. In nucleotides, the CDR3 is TGTGCCAGCTCAATCCAGGAAATGAACACTGAAGCTTTCTTT.

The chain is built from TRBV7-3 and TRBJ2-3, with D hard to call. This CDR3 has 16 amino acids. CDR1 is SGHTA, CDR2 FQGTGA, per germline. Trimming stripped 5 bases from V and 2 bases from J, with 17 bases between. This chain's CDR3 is CASSGSSAKNTDTQYF. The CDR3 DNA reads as TGTGCCAGCAGCGGGTCAAGCGCGAAGAACACAGATACGCAGTATTTT.

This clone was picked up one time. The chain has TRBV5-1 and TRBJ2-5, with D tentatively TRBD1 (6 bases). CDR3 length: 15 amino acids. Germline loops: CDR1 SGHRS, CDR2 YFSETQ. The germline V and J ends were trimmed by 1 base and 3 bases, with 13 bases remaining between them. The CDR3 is CASSLSRQAEETQYF. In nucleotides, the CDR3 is TGCGCCAGCAGCTTGTCGAGACAGGCGGAAGAGACCCAGTACTTC. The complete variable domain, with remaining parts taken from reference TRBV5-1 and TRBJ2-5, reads KAGVTQTPRYLIKTRGQQVTLSCSPISGHRSVSWYQQTPGQGLQFLFEYFSETQRNKGNFPGRFSGRQFSNSRSEMNVSTLELGDSALYLCASSLSRQAEETQYFGPGTRLLVL.

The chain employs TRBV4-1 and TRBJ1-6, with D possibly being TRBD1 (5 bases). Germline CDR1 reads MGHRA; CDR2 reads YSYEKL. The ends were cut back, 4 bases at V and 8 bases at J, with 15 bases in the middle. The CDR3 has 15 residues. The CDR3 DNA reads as TGCGCCAGCAGCCTGACAGATATACGGGATTCACCCCTCCACTTT. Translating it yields CASSLTDIRDSPLHF.

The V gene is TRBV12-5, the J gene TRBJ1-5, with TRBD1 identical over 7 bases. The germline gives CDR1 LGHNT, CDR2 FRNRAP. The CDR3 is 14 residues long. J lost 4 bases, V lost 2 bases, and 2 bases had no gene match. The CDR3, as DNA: TGTGCTAGTGGTTTGACGGACAGGAATCAGCCCCAGCATTTT. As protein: CASGLTDRNQPQHF.

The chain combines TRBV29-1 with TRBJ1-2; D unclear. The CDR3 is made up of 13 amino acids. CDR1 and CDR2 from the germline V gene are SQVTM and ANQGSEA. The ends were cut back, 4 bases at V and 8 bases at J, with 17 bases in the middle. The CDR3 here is CSVGDGGHWGYTF. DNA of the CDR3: TGCAGCGTTGGTGACGGAGGCCACTGGGGCTACACCTTC.

The CDR3 loop reads CASSLEFRGETQYF. The DNA of the CDR3 is TGTGCCAGCAGCTTAGAGTTCAGGGGAGAGACCCAGTACTTC. This chain joins TRBV11-2 and TRBJ2-5; D perhaps matches TRBD1 (6 bases). Trimming removed 0 bases from V and 4 bases from J, with 9 bases in between. CDR1 is SGHAT and CDR2 is FQNNGV in the germline V gene. This CDR3 contains 14 residues. The variable domain in full, with the rest retrieved from reference TRBV11-2 and TRBJ2-5, is EAGVAQSPRYKIIEKRQSVAFWCNPISGHATLYWYQQILGQGPKLLIQFQNNGVVDDSQLPKDRFSAERLKGVDSTLKIQPAKLEDSAVYLCASSLEFRGETQYFGPGTRLLVL.

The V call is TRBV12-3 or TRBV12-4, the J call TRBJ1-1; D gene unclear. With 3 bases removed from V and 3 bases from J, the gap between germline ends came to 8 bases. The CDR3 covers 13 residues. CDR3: CASSFTTDTEAFF. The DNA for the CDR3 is TGTGCCAGCAGTTTTACCACGGACACTGAAGCTTTCTTT.

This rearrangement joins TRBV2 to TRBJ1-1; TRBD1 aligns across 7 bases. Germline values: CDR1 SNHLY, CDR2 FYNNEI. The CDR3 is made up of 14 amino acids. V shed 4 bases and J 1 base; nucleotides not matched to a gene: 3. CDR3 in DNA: TGTGCCAGCAGTGTTAACAGGGGGAACACTGAAGCTTTCTTT. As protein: CASSVNRGNTEAFF. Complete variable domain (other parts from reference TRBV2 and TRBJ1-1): EPEVTQTPSHQVTQMGQEVILRCVPISNHLYFYWYRQILGQKVEFLVSFYNNEISEKSEIFDDQFSVERPDGSNFTLKIRSTKLEDSAMYFCASSVNRGNTEAFFGQGTRLTVV.

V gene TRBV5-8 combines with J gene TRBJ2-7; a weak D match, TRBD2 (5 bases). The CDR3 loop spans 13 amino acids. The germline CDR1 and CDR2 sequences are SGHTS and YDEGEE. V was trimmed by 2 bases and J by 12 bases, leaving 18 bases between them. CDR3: CASSFRLAHEGYF. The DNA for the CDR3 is TGTGCCAGCAGCTTTCGCCTAGCCCACGAGGGGTACTTC.

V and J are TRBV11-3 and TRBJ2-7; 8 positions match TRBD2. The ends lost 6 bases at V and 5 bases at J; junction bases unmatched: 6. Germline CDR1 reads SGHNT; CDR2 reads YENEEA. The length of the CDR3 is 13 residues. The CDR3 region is CASRSGLEDEQYF. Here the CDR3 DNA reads TGTGCCAGCAGATCGGGACTAGAGGACGAGCAGTACTTC.

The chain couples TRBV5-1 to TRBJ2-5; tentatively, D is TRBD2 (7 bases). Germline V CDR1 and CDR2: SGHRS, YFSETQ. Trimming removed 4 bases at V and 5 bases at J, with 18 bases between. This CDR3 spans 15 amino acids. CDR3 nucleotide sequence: TGCGCCAGCAGCCCGGAGGGGGGGCCGGTGGAGACCCAGTACTTC. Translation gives CASSPEGGPVETQYF. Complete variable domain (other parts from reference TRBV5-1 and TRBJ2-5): KAGVTQTPRYLIKTRGQQVTLSCSPISGHRSVSWYQQTPGQGLQFLFEYFSETQRNKGNFPGRFSGRQFSNSRSEMNVSTLELGDSALYLCASSPEGGPVETQYFGPGTRLLVL.

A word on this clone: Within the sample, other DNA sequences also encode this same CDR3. CDR3 DNA sequence: TGTGCCAGCAGCTTAGACAGGGGAACTGAAGCTTTCTTT. Amino acids: CASSLDRGTEAFF. This sequence joins TRBV7-8 and TRBJ1-1, with TRBD1 identical over 7 bases. The CDR3 is 13 amino acids. J lost 5 bases, V lost 1 base, and 1 base had no gene match. Germline V gene data show CDR1 as SGHVS and CDR2 as FQNEAQ.

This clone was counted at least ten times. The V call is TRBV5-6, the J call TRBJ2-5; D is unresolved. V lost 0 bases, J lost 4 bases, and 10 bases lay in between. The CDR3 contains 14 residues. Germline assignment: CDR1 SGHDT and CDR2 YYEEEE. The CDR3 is CASSLGWAGETQYF. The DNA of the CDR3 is TGTGCCAGCAGCTTGGGGTGGGCCGGAGAGACCCAGTACTTC.

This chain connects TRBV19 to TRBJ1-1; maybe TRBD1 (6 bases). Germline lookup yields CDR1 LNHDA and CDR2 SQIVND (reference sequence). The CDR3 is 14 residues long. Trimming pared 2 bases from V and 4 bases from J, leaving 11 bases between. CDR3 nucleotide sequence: TGTGCCAGTAGTATACAGGGGATCTCCACTGAAGCTTTCTTT. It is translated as CASSIQGISTEAFF. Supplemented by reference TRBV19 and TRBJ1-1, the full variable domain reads DGGITQSPKYLFRKEGQNVTLSCEQNLNHDAMYWYRQDPGQGLRLIYYSQIVNDFQKGDIAEGYSVSREKKESFPLTVTSAQKNPTAFYLCASSIQGISTEAFFGQGTRLTVV.

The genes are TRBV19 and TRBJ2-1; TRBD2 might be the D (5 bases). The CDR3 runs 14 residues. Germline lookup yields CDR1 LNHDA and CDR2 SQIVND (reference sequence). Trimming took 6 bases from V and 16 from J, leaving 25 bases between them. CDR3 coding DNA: TGTGCCAGTAGGATTGGGAGCGGTGCTAGGCAAGTTTTCTTC. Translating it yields CASRIGSGARQVFF.

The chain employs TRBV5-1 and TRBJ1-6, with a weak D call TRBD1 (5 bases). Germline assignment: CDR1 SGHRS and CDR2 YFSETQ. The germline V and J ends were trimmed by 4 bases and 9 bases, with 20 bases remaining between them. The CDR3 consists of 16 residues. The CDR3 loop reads CASSSGGRAVGSPLHF. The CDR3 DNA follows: TGCGCCAGCAGCAGCGGGGGACGGGCAGTCGGTTCACCCCTCCACTTT.

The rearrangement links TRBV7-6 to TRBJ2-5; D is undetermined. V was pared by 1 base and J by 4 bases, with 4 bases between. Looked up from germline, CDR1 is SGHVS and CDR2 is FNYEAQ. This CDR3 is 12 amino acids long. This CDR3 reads CASSLVAETQYF. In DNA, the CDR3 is TGTGCCAGCAGCTTAGTGGCAGAGACCCAGTACTTC.

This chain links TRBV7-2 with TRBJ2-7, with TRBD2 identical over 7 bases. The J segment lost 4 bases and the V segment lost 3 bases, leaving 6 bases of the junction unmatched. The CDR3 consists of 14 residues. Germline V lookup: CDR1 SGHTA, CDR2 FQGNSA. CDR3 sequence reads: CASSFLAGEYEQYF. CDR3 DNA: TGTGCCAGCAGCTTCCTTGCGGGAGAATACGAGCAGTACTTC.

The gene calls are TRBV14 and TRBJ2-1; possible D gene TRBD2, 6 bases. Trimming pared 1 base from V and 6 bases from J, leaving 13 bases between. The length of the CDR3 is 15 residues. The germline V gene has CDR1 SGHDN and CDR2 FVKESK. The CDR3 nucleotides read TGTGCCAGCAGCCAAGTCGGGGGATCTGGCAATGAGCAGTTCTTC. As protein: CASSQVGGSGNEQFF.

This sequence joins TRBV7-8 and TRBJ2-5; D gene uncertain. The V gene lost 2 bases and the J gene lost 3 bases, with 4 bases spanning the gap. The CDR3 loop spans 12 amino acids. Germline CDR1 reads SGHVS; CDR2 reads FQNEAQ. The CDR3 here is CASSLREETQYF. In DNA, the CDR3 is TGTGCCAGCAGCTTAAGAGAAGAGACCCAGTACTTC.

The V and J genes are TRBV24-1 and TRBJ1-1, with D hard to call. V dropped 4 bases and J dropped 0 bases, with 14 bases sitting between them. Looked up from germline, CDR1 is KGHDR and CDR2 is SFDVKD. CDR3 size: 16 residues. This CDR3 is CATSDTGRAMNTEAFF. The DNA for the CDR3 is TGTGCCACCAGTGACACCGGGAGAGCCATGAACACTGAAGCTTTCTTT.

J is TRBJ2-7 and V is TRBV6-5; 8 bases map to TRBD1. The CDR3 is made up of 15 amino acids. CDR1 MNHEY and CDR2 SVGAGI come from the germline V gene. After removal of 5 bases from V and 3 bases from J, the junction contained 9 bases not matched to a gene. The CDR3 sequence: CASSRYLGQGYEQYF. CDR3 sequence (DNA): TGTGCCAGCAGTCGGTACCTTGGACAGGGCTACGAGCAGTACTTC.

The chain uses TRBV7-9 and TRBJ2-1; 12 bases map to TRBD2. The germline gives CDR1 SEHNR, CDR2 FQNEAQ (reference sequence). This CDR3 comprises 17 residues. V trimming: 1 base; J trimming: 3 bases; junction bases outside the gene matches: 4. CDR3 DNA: TGTGCCAGCAGCTTAGAGGGACTAGCGGGCTTCTACAATGAGCAGTTCTTC. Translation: CASSLEGLAGFYNEQFF.

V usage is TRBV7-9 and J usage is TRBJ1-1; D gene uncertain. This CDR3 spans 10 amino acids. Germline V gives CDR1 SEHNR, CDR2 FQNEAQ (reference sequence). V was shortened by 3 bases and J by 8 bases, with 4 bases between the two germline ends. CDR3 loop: CASSLREAFF. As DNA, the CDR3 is TGTGCCAGCAGCTTGAGGGAAGCTTTCTTT.

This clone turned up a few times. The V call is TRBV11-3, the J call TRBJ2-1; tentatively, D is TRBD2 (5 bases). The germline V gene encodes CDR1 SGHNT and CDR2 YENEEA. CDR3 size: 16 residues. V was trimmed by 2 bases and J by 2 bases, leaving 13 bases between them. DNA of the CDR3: TGTGCCAGCAGCTTAAGGTCACTAGTACCCTACAATGAGCAGTTCTTC. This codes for CASSLRSLVPYNEQFF.